This TCR beta chain was retrieved from a study of PD-L1 blockade in urothelial cancer. Turning to the study itself: Prior regimens of chemotherapy numbered 0 to 3 per patient.

Time point in this sample: pretreatment peripheral blood. The V and J ends lost 3 bases and 3 bases respectively, with 8 bases between them. The CDR3 extends over 13 amino acids. Germline loops: CDR1 SEHNR, CDR2 FQNEAQ (reference sequence). The method was immunoSEQ multiplex PCR; TCRdb's version includes in-frame clones alone and lacks a portion of them. The profile shows approximately 90,000 clones, 84% of them singletons. The sample holds one count of this clone. The V gene is TRBV7-9, the J gene TRBJ1-2; perhaps TRBD1 as D (5 bases). Sequenced here: PBMCs, sampled around atezolizumab (anti-PD-L1) treatment. The sequence was obtained from a man aged 60 to 75 with urothelial cancer. CDR3: CASSLGEDYGYTF. The CDR3 DNA follows: TGTGCCAGCAGCTTGGGGGAGGACTATGGCTACACCTTC.